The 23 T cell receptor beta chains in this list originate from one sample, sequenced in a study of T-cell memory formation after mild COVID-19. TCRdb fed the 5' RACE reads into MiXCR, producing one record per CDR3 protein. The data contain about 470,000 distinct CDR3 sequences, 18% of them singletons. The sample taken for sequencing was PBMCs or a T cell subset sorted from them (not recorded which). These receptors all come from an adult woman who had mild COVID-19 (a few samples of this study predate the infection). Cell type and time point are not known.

CDR3 bases: TGTGCCAGCAGTGCTCTTAGCGGCACTACCTACAATGAGCAGTTCTTC. Protein sequence: CASSALSGTTYNEQFF. The genes are TRBV6-5 and TRBJ2-1; D is perhaps TRBD2 (6 bases). The CDR3 has 16 residues. From germline, CDR1 is MNHEY and CDR2 SVGAGI. Trimming pared 5 bases from V and 2 bases from J, leaving 16 bases between.

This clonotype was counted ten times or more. The CDR3 loop reads CASSPRAPTDTQYF. CDR3 nucleotides: TGTGCCAGCAGCCCTCGGGCACCTACAGATACGCAGTATTTT. The rearrangement links TRBV11-3 to TRBJ2-3; D ambiguous. The CDR3 consists of 14 residues. CDR1 is SGHNT and CDR2 is YENEEA in the germline V gene. Trimming removed 5 bases from V and 3 bases from J, with 12 bases in between.

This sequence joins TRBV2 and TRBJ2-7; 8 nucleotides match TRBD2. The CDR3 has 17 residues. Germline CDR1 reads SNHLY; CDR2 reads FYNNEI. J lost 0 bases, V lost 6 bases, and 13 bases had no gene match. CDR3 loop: CASSGPGREGSSYEQYF. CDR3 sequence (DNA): TGTGCCAGCAGCGGACCCGGGAGGGAGGGCTCCTCCTACGAGCAGTACTTC.

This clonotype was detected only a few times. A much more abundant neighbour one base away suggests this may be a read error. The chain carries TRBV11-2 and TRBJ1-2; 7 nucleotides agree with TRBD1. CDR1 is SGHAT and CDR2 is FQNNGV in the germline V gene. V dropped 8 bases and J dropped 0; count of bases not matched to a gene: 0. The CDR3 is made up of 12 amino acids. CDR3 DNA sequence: TGTGCCAGCGGGACAGCTAACTATGGCTACACCTTC. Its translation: CASGTANYGYTF.

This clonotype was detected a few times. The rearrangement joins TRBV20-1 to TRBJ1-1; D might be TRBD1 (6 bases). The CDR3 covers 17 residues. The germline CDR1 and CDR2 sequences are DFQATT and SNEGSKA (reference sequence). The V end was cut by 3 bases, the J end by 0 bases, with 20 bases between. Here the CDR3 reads CSARETQGRMLNTEAFF. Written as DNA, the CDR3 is TGCAGTGCTAGGGAAACTCAGGGGAGGATGCTGAACACTGAAGCTTTCTTT.

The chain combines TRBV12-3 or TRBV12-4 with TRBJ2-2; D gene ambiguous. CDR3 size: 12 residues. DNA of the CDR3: TGTGCAACCCGCGGTCGGACCGGGGAGCTGTTTTTT. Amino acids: CATRGRTGELFF.

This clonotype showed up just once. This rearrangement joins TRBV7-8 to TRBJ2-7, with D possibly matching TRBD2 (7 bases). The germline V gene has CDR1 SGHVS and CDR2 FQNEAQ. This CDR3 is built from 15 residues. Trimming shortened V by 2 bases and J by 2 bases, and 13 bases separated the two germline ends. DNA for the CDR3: TGTGCCAGCAGCTTAACGGGGGGCCGTCCCTACGAGCAGTACTTC. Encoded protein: CASSLTGGRPYEQYF.

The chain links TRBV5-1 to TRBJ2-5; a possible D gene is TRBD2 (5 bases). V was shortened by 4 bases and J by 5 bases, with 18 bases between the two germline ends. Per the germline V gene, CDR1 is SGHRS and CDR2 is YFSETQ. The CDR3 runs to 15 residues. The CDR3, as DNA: TGCGCCAGCAGCGGGCCGGGCGGGCCTAAGGAGACCCAGTACTTC. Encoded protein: CASSGPGGPKETQYF. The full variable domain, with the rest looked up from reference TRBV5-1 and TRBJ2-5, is KAGVTQTPRYLIKTRGQQVTLSCSPISGHRSVSWYQQTPGQGLQFLFEYFSETQRNKGNFPGRFSGRQFSNSRSEMNVSTLELGDSALYLCASSGPGGPKETQYFGPGTRLLVL.

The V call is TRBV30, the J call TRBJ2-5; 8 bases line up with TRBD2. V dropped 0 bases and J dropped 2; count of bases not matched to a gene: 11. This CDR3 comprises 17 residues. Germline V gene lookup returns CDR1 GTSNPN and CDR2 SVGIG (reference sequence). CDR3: CAWSVRGGLGQQETQYF. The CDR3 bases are TGTGCCTGGAGTGTACGGGGGGGTTTAGGCCAACAAGAGACCCAGTACTTC.

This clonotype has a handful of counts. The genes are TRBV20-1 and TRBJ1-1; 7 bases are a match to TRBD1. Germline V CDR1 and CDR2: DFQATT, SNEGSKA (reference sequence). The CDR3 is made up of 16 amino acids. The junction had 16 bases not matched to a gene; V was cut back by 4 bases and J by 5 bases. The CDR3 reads CSATDPRQGLTTEAFF. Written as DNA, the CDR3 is TGCAGTGCTACCGACCCCCGACAGGGACTTACGACTGAAGCTTTCTTT.

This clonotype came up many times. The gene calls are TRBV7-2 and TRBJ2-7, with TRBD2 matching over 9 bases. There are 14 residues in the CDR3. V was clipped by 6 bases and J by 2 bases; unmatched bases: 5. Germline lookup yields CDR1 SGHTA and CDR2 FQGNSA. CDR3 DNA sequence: TGTGCCAGCAGAACTAGCGGGCGAACCTACGAGCAGTACTTC. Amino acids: CASRTSGRTYEQYF.

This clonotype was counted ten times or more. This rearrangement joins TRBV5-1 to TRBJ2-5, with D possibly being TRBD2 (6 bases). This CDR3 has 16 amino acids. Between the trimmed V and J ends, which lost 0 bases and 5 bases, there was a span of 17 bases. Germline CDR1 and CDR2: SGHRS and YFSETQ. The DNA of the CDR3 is TGCGCCAGCAGCTTGGGGGCTGGGGGAGGCCACGAGACCCAGTACTTC. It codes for CASSLGAGGGHETQYF. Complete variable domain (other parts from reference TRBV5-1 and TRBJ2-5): KAGVTQTPRYLIKTRGQQVTLSCSPISGHRSVSWYQQTPGQGLQFLFEYFSETQRNKGNFPGRFSGRQFSNSRSEMNVSTLELGDSALYLCASSLGAGGGHETQYFGPGTRLLVL.

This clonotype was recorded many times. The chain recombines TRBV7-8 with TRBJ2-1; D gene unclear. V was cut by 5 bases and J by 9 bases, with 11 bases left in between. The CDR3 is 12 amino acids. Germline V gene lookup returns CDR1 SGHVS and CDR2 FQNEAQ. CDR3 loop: CASSRSPGEQFF. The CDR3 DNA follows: TGTGCCAGCAGCCGGTCCCCAGGTGAGCAGTTCTTC.

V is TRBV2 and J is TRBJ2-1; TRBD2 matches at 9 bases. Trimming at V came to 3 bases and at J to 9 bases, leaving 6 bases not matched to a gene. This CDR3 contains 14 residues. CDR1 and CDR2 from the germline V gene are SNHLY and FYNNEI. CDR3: CASSEGGRGSEQFF. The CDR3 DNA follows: TGTGCCAGCAGTGAGGGCGGGAGGGGAAGTGAGCAGTTCTTC.

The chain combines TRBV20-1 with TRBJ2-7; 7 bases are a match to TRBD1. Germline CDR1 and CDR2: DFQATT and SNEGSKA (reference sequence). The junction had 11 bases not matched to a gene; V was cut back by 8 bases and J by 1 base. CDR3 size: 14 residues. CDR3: CSSFGTGVSYEQYF. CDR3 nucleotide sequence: TGCAGTTCCTTCGGAACAGGGGTTTCCTACGAGCAGTACTTC.

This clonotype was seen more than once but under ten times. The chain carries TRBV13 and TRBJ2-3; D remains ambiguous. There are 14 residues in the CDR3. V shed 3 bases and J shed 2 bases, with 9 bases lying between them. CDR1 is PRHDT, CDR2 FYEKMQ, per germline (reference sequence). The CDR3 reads CASSLRQDTDTQYF. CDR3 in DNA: TGTGCCAGCAGCTTGAGGCAGGACACAGATACGCAGTATTTT.

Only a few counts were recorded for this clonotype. CDR3 sequence reads: CSASPHDYQETQYF. DNA for the CDR3: TGCAGTGCTAGTCCCCACGACTATCAAGAGACCCAGTACTTC. V gene TRBV20-1 combines with J gene TRBJ2-5; D might be TRBD2 (5 bases). Germline CDR1 reads DFQATT; CDR2 reads SNEGSKA (reference sequence). The CDR3 length is 14 residues. Trimming shortened V by 3 bases and J by 2 bases, and 13 bases separated the two germline ends.

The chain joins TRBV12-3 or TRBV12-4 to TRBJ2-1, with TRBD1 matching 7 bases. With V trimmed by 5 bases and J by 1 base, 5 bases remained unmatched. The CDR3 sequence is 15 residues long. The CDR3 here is CASSLRDSSYNEQFF. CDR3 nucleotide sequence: TGTGCCAGCAGTCTCCGGGACAGTTCCTACAATGAGCAGTTCTTC.

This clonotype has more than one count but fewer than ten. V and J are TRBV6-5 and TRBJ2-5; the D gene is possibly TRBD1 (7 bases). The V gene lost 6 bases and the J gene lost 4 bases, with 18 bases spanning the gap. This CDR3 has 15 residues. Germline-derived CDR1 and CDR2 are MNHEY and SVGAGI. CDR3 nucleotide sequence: TGTGCCAGCAGCCCGCAAGGAGGGGGCGGAGAGACCCAGTACTTC. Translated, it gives CASSPQGGGGETQYF.

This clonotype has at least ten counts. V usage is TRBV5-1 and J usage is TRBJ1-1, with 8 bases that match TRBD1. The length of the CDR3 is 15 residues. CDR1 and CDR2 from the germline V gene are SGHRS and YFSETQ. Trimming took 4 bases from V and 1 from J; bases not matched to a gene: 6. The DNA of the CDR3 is TGCGCCAGCAGCCCGCCCGGGACAGGGAACACTGAAGCTTTCTTT. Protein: CASSPPGTGNTEAFF.

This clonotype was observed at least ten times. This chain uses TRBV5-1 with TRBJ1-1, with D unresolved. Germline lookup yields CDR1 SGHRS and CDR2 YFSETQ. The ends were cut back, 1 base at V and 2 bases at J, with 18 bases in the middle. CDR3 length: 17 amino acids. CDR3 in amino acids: CASSLYSSSGRNTEAFF. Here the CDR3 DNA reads TGCGCCAGCAGCTTGTACAGTAGCAGCGGTCGAAACACTGAAGCTTTCTTT.

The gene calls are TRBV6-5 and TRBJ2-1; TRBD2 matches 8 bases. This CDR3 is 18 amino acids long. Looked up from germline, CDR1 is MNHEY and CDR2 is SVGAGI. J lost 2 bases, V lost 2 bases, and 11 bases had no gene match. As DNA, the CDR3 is TGTGCCAGCAGTTACGATGGGCCAAAGCGGGGGCCCTACAATGAGCAGTTCTTC. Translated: CASSYDGPKRGPYNEQFF.

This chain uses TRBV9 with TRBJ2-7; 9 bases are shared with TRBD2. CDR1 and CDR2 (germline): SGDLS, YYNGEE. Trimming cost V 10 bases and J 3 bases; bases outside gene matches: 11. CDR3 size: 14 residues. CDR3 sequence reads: CASSLGSGSYEQYF. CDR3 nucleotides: TGTGCCTCATCCCTCGGTAGCGGGAGCTACGAGCAGTACTTC. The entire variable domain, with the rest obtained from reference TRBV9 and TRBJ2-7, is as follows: DSGVTQTPKHLITATGQRVTLRCSPRSGDLSVYWYQQSLDQGLQFLIQYYNGEERAKGNILERFSAQQFPDLHSELNLSSLELGDSALYFCASSLGSGSYEQYFGPGTRLTVT.